Listed here are 15 T cell receptor beta chains from one sample, sequenced in a study of CD8 T cells in ankylosing spondylitis. MiXCR, applied by TCRdb to the 5' RACE reads, yields one record per CDR3 protein. The sample holds about 180,000 distinct CDR3 sequences; 9.8% are singletons and the top ten take around 16%. The specimen sequenced was blood, either unsorted or a sorted T cell fraction (not recorded which). These receptors came from a female donor with ankylosing spondylitis or in good health (not recorded which).

V usage is TRBV6-1 and J usage is TRBJ1-3, with D perhaps matching TRBD1 (6 bases). CDR1 is MNHNS, CDR2 SASEGT, per germline. V lost 6 bases and J lost 0, with 9 bases in between. The CDR3 spans 14 residues. The CDR3 protein is CASRTGVSGNTIYF. The CDR3 DNA is TGTGCCAGCAGGACAGGCGTCTCTGGAAACACCATATATTTT.

This clonotype was counted between two and nine times. V is TRBV27 and J is TRBJ2-7, with 7 bases lining up with TRBD1. CDR1 and CDR2 from the germline V gene are MNHEY and SMNVEV (reference sequence). The CDR3 is 16 residues long. The V segment lost 7 bases and the J segment 4 bases; nucleotides outside the gene matches: 16. Here the CDR3 reads CASTTNGQVDFYEQYF. The CDR3 nucleotides are TGTGCCAGCACCACCAATGGACAGGTAGATTTTTACGAGCAGTACTTC.

This clonotype has more than one count but fewer than ten. This chain joins TRBV6-2 or TRBV6-3 and TRBJ2-6; D gene unclear. The germline V gene encodes CDR1 MNHEY and CDR2 SVGEGT. V dropped 2 bases and J dropped 4 bases, with 9 bases sitting between them. CDR3 size: 15 residues. The CDR3 sequence: CASSYGLLGANVLTF. DNA for the CDR3: TGTGCCAGCAGTTACGGGTTATTGGGGGCCAACGTCCTGACTTTC.

V is TRBV29-1 and J is TRBJ1-1; D uncertain. This CDR3 region has 10 residues. CDR1 is SQVTM and CDR2 is ANQGSEA in the germline V gene. The germline V and J ends were trimmed by 7 bases and 4 bases, with 7 bases remaining between them. CDR3 sequence (DNA): TGCAGCGGGAGCGGCACTGAAGCTTTCTTT. Residues: CSGSGTEAFF.

The sample holds many counts of this clonotype. J is TRBJ2-7 and V is TRBV7-9, with TRBD2 as a possible D gene (6 bases). Germline CDR1 and CDR2: SEHNR and FQNEAQ (reference sequence). Trimming removed 5 bases from V and 1 base from J, with 12 bases in between. There are 14 residues in the CDR3. This CDR3 is CASSPGVSSYEQYF. The CDR3 DNA reads TGTGCCAGCAGCCCGGGGGTTTCGTCCTACGAGCAGTACTTC.

The chain joins TRBV27 to TRBJ2-1; 9 nucleotides agree with TRBD1. CDR3 length: 15 amino acids. V lost 2 bases, J lost 5 bases, and 4 bases stayed unmatched. The germline V gene has CDR1 MNHEY and CDR2 SMNVEV (reference sequence). The CDR3 bases are TGTGCCAGCAGTTTAGATGGGACAGGGAACAATGAGCAGTTCTTC. Its protein is CASSLDGTGNNEQFF.

This clonotype came up a few times. A junction end diverges from the germline sequence, so it may reflect a read error. This sequence joins TRBV20-1 and TRBJ2-7, with 8 nucleotides matching TRBD2. Germline V gives CDR1 DFQATT, CDR2 SNEGSKA (reference sequence). The CDR3 spans 15 residues. The CDR3 loop is CSARGGTSGYYEQYF. The CDR3 nucleotides are TGCAGTGCCAGAGGGGGAACTAGCGGCTACTACGAGCAGTACTTC.

The chain couples TRBV7-3 to TRBJ1-1; 9 bases fit TRBD1. The CDR3 sequence is 14 residues long. Germline V gene lookup returns CDR1 SGHTA and CDR2 FQGTGA. J gave up 5 bases and V 5 bases, and 6 bases lay outside the gene matches. The chain's CDR3 is CASSPTGTGTEAFF. DNA of the CDR3: TGTGCCAGCAGCCCGACGGGGACAGGGACTGAAGCTTTCTTT.

This chain uses TRBV3-1 with TRBJ2-2; 8 nucleotides line up with TRBD2. The CDR3 has 15 amino acids. The V gene's germline CDR1 is LGHDT and CDR2 YNNKEL (reference sequence). With V trimmed by 4 bases and J by 4 bases, 5 bases remained unmatched. The CDR3 loop reads CASSPSGRPTGELFF. The CDR3 bases are TGTGCCAGCAGCCCGAGCGGGAGACCCACCGGGGAGCTGTTTTTT. The whole variable domain, remainder taken from reference TRBV3-1 and TRBJ2-2, is DTAVSQTPKYLVTQMGNDKSIKCEQNLGHDTMYWYKQDSKKFLKIMFSYNNKELIINETVPNRFSPKSPDKAHLNLHINSLELGDSAVYFCASSPSGRPTGELFFGEGSRLTVL.

This clonotype was recorded many times. The CDR3 nucleotides are TGTGCCAGCAGCCCCTCTAGCGGGGGTAACAATGAGCAGTTCTTC. It yields the protein CASSPSSGGNNEQFF. V is TRBV12-3 or TRBV12-4 and J is TRBJ2-1; 10 bases are a match to TRBD2. CDR3 length: 15 amino acids. J was trimmed by 5 bases and V by 6 bases; bases with no gene match: 7.

V usage is TRBV19 and J usage is TRBJ1-4, with D tentatively TRBD1 (6 bases). CDR1 is LNHDA and CDR2 is SQIVND in the germline V gene (reference sequence). The length of the CDR3 is 18 residues. V was shortened by 11 bases and J by 0 bases, with 25 bases between the two germline ends. The CDR3: CAGRCPTGLTTTNEKLFF. DNA for the CDR3: TGTGCCGGACGGTGCCCGACAGGCCTTACTACAACTAATGAAAAACTGTTTTTT.

The V gene is TRBV20-1, the J gene TRBJ2-7; the match to TRBD2 covers 11 bases. The J segment lost 2 bases and the V segment lost 4 bases, leaving 7 bases of the junction unmatched. The CDR3 consists of 15 residues. Germline-derived CDR1 and CDR2 are DFQATT and SNEGSKA (reference sequence). CDR3 sequence: CSATRGTSGAYEQYF. The CDR3 nucleotides read TGCAGTGCTACTAGAGGGACTAGCGGAGCCTACGAGCAGTACTTC.

This clonotype has more than one count but fewer than ten. The J gene is TRBJ2-5, the V gene TRBV27, with D possibly being TRBD2 (6 bases). Trimming pared 2 bases from V and 5 bases from J, leaving 9 bases between. Germline V gene lookup returns CDR1 MNHEY and CDR2 SMNVEV (reference sequence). This CDR3 is built from 13 residues. CDR3 sequence reads: CASSLAGRETQYF. The CDR3 DNA reads as TGTGCCAGCAGTTTAGCGGGACGGGAGACCCAGTACTTC.

In this sample, this clonotype turned up a few times. The rearrangement links TRBV27 to TRBJ2-1; D ambiguous. CDR1 and CDR2 (germline): MNHEY, SMNVEV (reference sequence). The CDR3 totals 14 residues. V gave up 2 bases and J gave up 8 bases, with 13 bases separating them. The CDR3 reads CASSLESALDEQFF. DNA for the CDR3: TGTGCCAGCAGTTTAGAGTCCGCTCTCGATGAGCAGTTCTTC.

V gene TRBV27 combines with J gene TRBJ1-6; D unresolved. V lost 7 bases, J lost 7 bases, and 17 bases lay in between. Germline CDR1 and CDR2: MNHEY and SMNVEV (reference sequence). The CDR3 is 15 amino acids. In DNA form, the CDR3 reads TGTGCCAGCAATTCAGGCAGGATGAAAAATTCACCCCTCCACTTT. As protein: CASNSGRMKNSPLHF.